These T cell receptor beta chains were read from a single sample in a study of T cell responses to AZD1222 COVID-19 vaccine. Clones were sequenced by immunoSEQ multiplex PCR, and TCRdb holds only the in-frame ones, with some missing. Among approximately 30,000 clones, about 84% were seen once, and the ten largest hold approximately 4.8%. This specimen was peripheral blood, taken 28 days after the second AZD1222 dose. These receptors were obtained from an adult who received the AZD1222 COVID-19 vaccine. The conserved cysteine and the conserved F or W are not part of the CDR3 here. Some rows mark clone size as missing; the rest say once, few, many or name a class of expanded clone.

J,size,V,CDR3
TRBJ1-1,few,TRBV6-5,ASIIDRVVTEAF
TRBJ2-3,.,TRBV29-1,SVDGAGGGTDTQY
TRBJ1-2,.,TRBV10-3,AISDPTGGDYGYT
TRBJ2-2,.,TRBV11-2,ASSPGGGQAGPNTGELF
TRBJ1-1,.,TRBV5-5,ASSRTGLNTEAF
TRBJ1-6,.,TRBV7-8,ASSLVAGYNSPLH
TRBJ1-2,once,TRBV6-5,ASSYSRDTGYGYT
TRBJ1-5,.,TRBV27,ASSLDRGSQPQH
TRBJ2-4,.,TRBV4-1,ASSRGFARDKKNIQY
TRBJ2-7,.,TRBV19,ASTPEGWGNEQY
TRBJ1-2,.,TRBV11-2,ASSLKTGVDNYGYT
TRBJ1-2,.,TRBV19,ASRETGPYGYT
TRBJ2-2,.,TRBV5-1,ASSPGGLTTRELF
TRBJ1-3,once,TRBV12-3/TRBV12-4,ASSLASGNTIY
TRBJ1-5,.,TRBV19,ASSLHRGNQPQH
TRBJ1-2,.,TRBV14,ASSQDHRGYGYT
TRBJ2-5,.,TRBV5-1,ASSLGLVDPETQY
TRBJ1-5,.,TRBV18,ASSRALTPNQPQH
TRBJ2-5,once,TRBV5-6,ASSLDEQETQY
TRBJ2-1,.,TRBV6-5,ASTPRVFSDEQF
TRBJ1-5,few,TRBV28,ASSSMMDPRGNQPQH
TRBJ2-2,.,TRBV7-8,ASSLGSPPGELF
TRBJ1-2,.,TRBV6-4,ASSPTTGLGNYGYT
TRBJ1-1,.,TRBV5-6,ASCRERLNTEAF
TRBJ2-7,.,TRBV12-3/TRBV12-4,ASSLGSYEQY
TRBJ2-3,once,TRBV10-1,AIYATSDTQY
TRBJ1-1,.,TRBV10-3,AISDTGGHTEAF
TRBJ1-2,.,TRBV5-4,ASSLVQGLGYGYT
TRBJ1-3,.,TRBV30,AWSRFGNTIY
TRBJ1-2,.,TRBV5-1,ASSLGGTDSYGYT
TRBJ1-3,.,TRBV4-1,ASSQDLGYRSTTGNTIY
TRBJ1-6,.,TRBV27,ASSSGQGHSPLH
TRBJ1-6,.,TRBV9,ASSVAGPHNSPLH
TRBJ1-2,.,TRBV11-2,ASSRDLSQGGIGGYT
TRBJ2-1,.,TRBV6-6,ASSYGNGGDEQF
TRBJ2-6,few,TRBV7-3,ASSLISSGANVLT
TRBJ2-7,.,TRBV10-1,ASSSGGNKNEQY
TRBJ1-2,.,TRBV11-2,ASSTGQASYGYT
TRBJ2-5,.,TRBV7-2,ASSTQAGGLETQY
TRBJ2-1,.,TRBV9,ASSPSPPSGAYNEQF
TRBJ2-2,.,TRBV5-6,ASSLSSWTPNTGELF
TRBJ2-3,.,TRBV5-1,ASRPGQYTDTQY
TRBJ2-3,.,TRBV5-4,ASSLGAGHFTDTQY
TRBJ2-1,.,TRBV7-9,ASSLAGSGPSNEQF
TRBJ1-1,.,TRBV10-3,AISEARGVGMNTEAF
TRBJ1-1,.,TRBV5-1,ASSFSSGGTEAF
TRBJ2-1,.,TRBV7-2,VTQGGLSFLEQF
TRBJ2-5,medium-sized,TRBV5-6,ASSYRTGAAQWGETQY
TRBJ2-4,.,TRBV7-6,ASSPGPGTKNIQY
TRBJ2-5,.,TRBV29-1,SVRNSLAGGETQY
TRBJ2-3,few,TRBV5-1,ASSDLLGDTQY
TRBJ1-6,.,TRBV18,ASSPPGQGPSPLH
TRBJ1-3,.,TRBV6-5,ASSIDRDRGNTIY
TRBJ2-2,.,TRBV7-3,ASSSLSSGRTGELF
TRBJ2-1,.,TRBV28,ASSLQRRSYNEQF
TRBJ1-3,.,TRBV7-8,ASSLSRLGPSSGNTIY
TRBJ2-6,few,TRBV5-4,ASSLQGLSGANVLT
TRBJ1-4,.,TRBV7-9,ASSLAEAGKGEKLF
TRBJ2-1,.,TRBV5-1,ASRAEQLYNEQF
TRBJ2-3,.,TRBV7-3,ASGPSGGEDTQY